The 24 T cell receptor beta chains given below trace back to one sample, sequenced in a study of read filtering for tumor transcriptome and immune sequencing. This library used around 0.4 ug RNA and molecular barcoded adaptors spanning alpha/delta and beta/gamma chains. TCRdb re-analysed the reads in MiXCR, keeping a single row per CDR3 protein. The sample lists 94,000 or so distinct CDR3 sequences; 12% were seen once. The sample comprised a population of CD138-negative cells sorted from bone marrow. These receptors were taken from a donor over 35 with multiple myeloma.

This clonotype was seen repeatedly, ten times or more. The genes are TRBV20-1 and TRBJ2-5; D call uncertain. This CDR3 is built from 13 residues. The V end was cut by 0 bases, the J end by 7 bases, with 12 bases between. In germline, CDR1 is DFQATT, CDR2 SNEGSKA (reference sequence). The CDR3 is CSAREESLRTQYF. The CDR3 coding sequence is TGCAGTGCTAGAGAGGAGTCACTTCGGACCCAGTACTTC.

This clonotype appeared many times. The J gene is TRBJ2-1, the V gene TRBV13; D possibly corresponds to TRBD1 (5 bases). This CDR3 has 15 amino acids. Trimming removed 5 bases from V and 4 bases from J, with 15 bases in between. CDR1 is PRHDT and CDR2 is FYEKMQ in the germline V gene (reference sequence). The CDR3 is CASSVYSRAYNEQFF. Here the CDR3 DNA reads TGTGCCAGCAGCGTCTATTCCAGGGCTTACAATGAGCAGTTCTTC. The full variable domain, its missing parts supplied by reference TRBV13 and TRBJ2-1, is AAGVIQSPRHLIKEKRETATLKCYPIPRHDTVYWYQQGPGQDPQFLISFYEKMQSDKGSIPDRFSAQQFSDYHSELNMSSLELGDSALYFCASSVYSRAYNEQFFGPGTRLTVL.

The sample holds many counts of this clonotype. CDR3 in amino acids: CASSPTDLLSYTF. In DNA form, the CDR3 reads TGTGCCAGCAGTCCGACAGATCTTTTGAGCTACACCTTC. V gene TRBV27 combines with J gene TRBJ1-2; D is perhaps TRBD1 (5 bases). The V gene lost 5 bases and the J gene lost 9 bases, with 16 bases spanning the gap. Per germline, CDR1 MNHEY and CDR2 SMNVEV (reference sequence). The CDR3 is made up of 13 amino acids.

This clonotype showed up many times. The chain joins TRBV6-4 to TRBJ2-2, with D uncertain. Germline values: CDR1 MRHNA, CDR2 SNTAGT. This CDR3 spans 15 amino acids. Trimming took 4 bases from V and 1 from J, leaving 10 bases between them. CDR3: CASSVNSMNTGELFF. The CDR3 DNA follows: TGTGCCAGCAGTGTTAATTCGATGAACACCGGGGAGCTGTTTTTT.

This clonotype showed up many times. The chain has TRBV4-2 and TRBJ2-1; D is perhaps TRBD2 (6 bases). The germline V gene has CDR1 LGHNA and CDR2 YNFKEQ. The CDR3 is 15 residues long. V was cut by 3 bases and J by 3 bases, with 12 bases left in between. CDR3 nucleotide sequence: TGTGCCAGCAGCCAGCTCTCTAGCGACTACAATGAGCAGTTCTTC. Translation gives CASSQLSSDYNEQFF.

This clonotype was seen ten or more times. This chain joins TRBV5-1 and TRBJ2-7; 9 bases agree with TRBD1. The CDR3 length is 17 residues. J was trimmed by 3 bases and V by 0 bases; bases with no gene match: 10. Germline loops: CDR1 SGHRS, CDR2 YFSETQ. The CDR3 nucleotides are TGCGCCAGCAGCTTGGTCCCCACGGGACAGGGAAGCTACGAGCAGTACTTC. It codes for CASSLVPTGQGSYEQYF.

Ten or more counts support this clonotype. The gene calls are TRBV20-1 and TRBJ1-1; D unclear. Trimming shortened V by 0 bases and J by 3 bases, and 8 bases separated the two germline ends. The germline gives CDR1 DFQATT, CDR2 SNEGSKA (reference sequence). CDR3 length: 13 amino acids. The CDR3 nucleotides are TGCAGTGCTAGAGAAGGCAGTTACACTGAAGCTTTCTTT. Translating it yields CSAREGSYTEAFF.

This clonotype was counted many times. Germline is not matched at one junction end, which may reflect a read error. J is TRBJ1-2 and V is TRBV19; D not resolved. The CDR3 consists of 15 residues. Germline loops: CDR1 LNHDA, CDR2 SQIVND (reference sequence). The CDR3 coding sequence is TGTGCCAGAAGTATAAAAGACGGTTCTAACTATGGCTACACCTTC. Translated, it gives CARSIKDGSNYGYTF.

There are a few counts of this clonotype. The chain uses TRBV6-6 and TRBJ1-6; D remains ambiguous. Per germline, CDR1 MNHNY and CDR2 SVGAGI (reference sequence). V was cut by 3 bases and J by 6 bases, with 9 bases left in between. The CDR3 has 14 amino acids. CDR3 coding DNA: TGTGCCAGCAGTTATGGCAGAATTAATTCACCCCTCCACTTT. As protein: CASSYGRINSPLHF.

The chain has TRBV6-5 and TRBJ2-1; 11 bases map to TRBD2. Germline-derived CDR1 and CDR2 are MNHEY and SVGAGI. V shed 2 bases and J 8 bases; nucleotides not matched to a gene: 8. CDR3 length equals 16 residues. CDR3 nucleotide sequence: TGTGCCAGCAGTTACAGGCCTAGCGGGAGGAAAGATGAGCAGTTCTTC. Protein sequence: CASSYRPSGRKDEQFF.

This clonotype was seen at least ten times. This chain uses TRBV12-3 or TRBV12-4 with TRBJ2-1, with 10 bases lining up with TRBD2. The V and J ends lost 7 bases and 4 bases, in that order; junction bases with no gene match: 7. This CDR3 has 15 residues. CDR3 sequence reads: CASNLRLAGYNEQFF. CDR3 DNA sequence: TGTGCCAGCAACCTCCGACTAGCGGGTTACAATGAGCAGTTCTTC.

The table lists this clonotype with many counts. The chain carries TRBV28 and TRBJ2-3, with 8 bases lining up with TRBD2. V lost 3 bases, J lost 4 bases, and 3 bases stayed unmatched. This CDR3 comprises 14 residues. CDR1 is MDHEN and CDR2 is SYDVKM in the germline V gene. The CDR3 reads CASSFGRASDTQYF. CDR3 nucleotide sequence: TGTGCCAGCAGTTTCGGGAGGGCCTCAGATACGCAGTATTTT. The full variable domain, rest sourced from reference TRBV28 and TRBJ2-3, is DVKVTQSSRYLVKRTGEKVFLECVQDMDHENMFWYRQDPGLGLRLIYFSYDVKMKEKGDIPEGYSVSREKKERFSLILESASTNQTSMYLCASSFGRASDTQYFGPGTRLTVL.

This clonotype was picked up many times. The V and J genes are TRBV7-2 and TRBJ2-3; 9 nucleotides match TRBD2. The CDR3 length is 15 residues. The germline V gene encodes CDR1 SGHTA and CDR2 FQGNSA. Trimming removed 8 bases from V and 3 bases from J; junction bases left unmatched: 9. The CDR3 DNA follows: TGTGCCAGCGGTGTCACGGGACTAGCAACAGATACGCAGTATTTT. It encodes CASGVTGLATDTQYF. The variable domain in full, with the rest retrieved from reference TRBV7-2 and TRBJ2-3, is GAGVSQSPSNKVTEKGKDVELRCDPISGHTALYWYRQSLGQGLEFLIYFQGNSAPDKSGLPSDRFSAERTGGSVSTLTIQRTQQEDSAVYLCASGVTGLATDTQYFGPGTRLTVL.

The CDR3 coding sequence is TGTGCCAGCAGTTTAAGACAGCAAGAGACCCAGTACTTC. Amino acid sequence: CASSLRQQETQYF. V gene TRBV12-3 or TRBV12-4 combines with J gene TRBJ2-1; D may be TRBD1 (5 bases). The DNA end is a closer match to TRBJ2-5, so the J assignment may be wrong. CDR3 length: 13 amino acids.

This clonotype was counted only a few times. The CDR3 DNA follows: TGTGCCAGCACCCGGGGAACTTCCTACACCGGGGAGCTGTTTTTT. Protein sequence: CASTRGTSYTGELFF. V is TRBV7-9 and J is TRBJ2-2; a weak D match, TRBD2 (5 bases). With 7 bases removed from V and 3 bases from J, the gap between germline ends came to 15 bases. Germline lookup yields CDR1 SEHNR and CDR2 FQNEAQ (reference sequence). The CDR3 sequence is 15 residues long.

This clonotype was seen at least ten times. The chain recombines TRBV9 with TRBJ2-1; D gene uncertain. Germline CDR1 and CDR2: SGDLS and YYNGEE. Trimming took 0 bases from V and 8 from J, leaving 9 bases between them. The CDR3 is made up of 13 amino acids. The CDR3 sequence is CASSVGSYHEQFF. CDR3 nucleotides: TGTGCCAGCAGCGTAGGTAGTTACCATGAGCAGTTCTTC.

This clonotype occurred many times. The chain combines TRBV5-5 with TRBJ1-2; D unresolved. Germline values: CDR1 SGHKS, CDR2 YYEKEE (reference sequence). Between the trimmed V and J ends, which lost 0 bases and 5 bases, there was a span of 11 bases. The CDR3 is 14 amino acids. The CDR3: CASSLAHTDYGYTF. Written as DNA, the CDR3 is TGTGCCAGCAGCTTGGCACACACGGATTATGGCTACACCTTC.

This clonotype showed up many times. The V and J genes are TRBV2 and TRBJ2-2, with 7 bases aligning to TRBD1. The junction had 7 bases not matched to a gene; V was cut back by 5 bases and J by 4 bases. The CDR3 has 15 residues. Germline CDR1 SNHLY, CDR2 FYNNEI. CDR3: CASSPDRVGTGELFF. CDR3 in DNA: TGTGCCAGCAGTCCCGACAGGGTCGGCACCGGGGAGCTGTTTTTT.

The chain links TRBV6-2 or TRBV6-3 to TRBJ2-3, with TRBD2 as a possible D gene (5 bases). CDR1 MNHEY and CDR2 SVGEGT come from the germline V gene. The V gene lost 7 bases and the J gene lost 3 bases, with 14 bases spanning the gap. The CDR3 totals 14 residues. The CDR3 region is CASTPGSVTDTQYF. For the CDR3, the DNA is TGTGCCAGCACCCCTGGGAGCGTAACAGATACGCAGTATTTT.

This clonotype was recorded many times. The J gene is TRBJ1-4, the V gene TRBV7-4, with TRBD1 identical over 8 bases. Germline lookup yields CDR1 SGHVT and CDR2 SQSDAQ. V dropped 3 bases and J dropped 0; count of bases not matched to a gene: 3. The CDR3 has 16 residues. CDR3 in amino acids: CASSFRDRPTNEKLFF. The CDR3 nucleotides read TGTGCCAGCAGCTTCCGGGACAGGCCAACTAATGAAAAACTGTTTTTT. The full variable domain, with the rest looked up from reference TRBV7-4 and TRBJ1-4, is GAGVSQSPRYKVAKRGRDVALRCDSISGHVTLYWYRQTLGQGSEVLTYSQSDAQRDKSGRPSGRFSAERPERSVSTLKIQRTEQGDSAVYLCASSFRDRPTNEKLFFGSGTQLSVL.

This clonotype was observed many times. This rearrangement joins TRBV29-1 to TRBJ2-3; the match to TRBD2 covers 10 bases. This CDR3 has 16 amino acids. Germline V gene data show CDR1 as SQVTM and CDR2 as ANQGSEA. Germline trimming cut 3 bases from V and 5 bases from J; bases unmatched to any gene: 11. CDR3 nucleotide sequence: TGCAGCGTTGACGGTGCGAGCGGGAGGGCTGGAGATACGCAGTATTTT. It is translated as CSVDGASGRAGDTQYF.

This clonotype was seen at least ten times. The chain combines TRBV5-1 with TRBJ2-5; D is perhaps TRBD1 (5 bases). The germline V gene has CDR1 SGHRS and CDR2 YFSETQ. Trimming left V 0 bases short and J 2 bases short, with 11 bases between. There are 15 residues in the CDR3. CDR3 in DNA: TGCGCCAGCAGCTTGGGACAGATACCTCAAGAGACCCAGTACTTC. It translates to CASSLGQIPQETQYF.

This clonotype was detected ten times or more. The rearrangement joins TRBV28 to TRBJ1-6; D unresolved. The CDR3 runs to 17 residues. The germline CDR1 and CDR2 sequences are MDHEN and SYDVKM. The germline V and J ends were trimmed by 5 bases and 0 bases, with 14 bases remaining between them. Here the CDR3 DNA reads TGTGCCAGCAGTCCCCAGGACGGTAGCTCCTATAATTCACCCCTCCACTTT. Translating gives CASSPQDGSSYNSPLHF.

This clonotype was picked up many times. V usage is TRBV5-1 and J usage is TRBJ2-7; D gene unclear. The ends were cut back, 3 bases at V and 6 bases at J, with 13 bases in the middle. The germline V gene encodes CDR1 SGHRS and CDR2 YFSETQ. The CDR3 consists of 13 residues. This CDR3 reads CASSSLSGSEQYF. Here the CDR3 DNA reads TGCGCCAGCAGCTCGCTCTCTGGGTCCGAGCAGTACTTC. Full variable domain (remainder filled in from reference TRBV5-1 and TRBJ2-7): KAGVTQTPRYLIKTRGQQVTLSCSPISGHRSVSWYQQTPGQGLQFLFEYFSETQRNKGNFPGRFSGRQFSNSRSEMNVSTLELGDSALYLCASSSLSGSEQYFGPGTRLTVT.